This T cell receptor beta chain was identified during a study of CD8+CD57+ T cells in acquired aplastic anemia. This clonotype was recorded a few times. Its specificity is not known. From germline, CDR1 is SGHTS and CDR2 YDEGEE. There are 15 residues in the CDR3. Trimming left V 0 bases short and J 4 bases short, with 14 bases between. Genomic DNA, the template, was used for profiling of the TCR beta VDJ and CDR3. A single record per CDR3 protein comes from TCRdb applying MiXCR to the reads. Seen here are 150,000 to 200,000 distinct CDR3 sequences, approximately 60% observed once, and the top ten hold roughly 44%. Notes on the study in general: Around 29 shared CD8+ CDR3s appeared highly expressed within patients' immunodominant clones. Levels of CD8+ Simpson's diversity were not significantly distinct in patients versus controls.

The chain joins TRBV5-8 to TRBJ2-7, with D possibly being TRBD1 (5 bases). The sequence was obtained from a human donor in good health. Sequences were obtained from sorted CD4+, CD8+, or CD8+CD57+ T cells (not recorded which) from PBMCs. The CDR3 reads CASSLVGQGMYEQYF. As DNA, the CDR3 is TGTGCCAGCAGCTTGGTAGGGCAGGGAATGTACGAGCAGTACTTC. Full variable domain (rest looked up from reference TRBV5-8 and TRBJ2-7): EAGVTQSPTHLIKTRGQQATLRCSPISGHTSVYWYQQALGLGLQFLLWYDEGEERNRGNFPPRFSGRQFPNYSSELNVNALELEDSALYLCASSLVGQGMYEQYFGPGTRLTVT.